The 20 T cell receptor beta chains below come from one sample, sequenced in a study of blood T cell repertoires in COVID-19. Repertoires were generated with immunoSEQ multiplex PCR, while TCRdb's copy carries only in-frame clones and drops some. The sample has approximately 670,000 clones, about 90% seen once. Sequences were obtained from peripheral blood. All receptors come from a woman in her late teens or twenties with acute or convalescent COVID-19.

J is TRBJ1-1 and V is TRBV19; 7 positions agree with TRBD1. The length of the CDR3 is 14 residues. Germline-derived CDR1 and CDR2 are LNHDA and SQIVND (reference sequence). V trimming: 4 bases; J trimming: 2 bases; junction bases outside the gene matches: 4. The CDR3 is CASSKGALNTEAFF. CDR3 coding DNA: TGTGCCAGTAGTAAGGGGGCCCTAAACACTGAAGCTTTCTTT.

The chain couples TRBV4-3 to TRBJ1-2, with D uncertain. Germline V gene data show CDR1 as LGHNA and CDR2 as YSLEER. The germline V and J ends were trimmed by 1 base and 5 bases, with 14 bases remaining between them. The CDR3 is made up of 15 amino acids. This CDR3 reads CASSQGGAGLYGYTF. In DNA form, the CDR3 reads TGCGCCAGCAGCCAAGGTGGTGCGGGGTTGTATGGCTACACCTTC.

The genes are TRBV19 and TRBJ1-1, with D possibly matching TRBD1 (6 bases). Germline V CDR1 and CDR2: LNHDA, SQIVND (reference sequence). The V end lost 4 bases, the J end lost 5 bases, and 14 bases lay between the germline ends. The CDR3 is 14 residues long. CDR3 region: CASSTSQGWTEAFF. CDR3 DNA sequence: TGTGCCAGTAGTACTTCCCAGGGGTGGACTGAAGCTTTCTTT.

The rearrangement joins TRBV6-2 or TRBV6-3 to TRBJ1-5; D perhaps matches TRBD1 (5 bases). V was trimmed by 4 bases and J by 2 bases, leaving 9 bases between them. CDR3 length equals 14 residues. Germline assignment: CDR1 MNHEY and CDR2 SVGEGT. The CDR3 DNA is TGTGCCAGCAGTTCCAGGGTGGGCAATCAGCCCCAGCATTTT. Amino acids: CASSSRVGNQPQHF.

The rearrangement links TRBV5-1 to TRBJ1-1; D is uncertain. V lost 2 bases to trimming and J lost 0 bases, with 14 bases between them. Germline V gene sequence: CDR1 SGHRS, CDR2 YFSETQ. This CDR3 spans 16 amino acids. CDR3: CASSLGRSLMNTEAFF. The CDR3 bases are TGCGCCAGCAGCTTAGGTAGGAGCCTCATGAACACTGAAGCTTTCTTT.

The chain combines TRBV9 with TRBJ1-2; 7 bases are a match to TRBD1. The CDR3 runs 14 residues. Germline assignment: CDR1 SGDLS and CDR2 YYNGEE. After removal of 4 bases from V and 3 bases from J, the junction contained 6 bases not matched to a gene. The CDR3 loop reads CASSSNTGDYGYTF. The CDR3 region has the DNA TGTGCCAGCAGCTCCAACACAGGGGACTATGGCTACACCTTC.

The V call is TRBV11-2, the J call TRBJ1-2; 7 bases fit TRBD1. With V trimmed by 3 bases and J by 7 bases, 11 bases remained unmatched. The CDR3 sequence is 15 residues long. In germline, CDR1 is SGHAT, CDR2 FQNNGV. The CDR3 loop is CASSFGLRDSSGYTF. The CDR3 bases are TGTGCCAGCAGCTTTGGGCTTCGGGACAGCTCTGGCTACACCTTC.

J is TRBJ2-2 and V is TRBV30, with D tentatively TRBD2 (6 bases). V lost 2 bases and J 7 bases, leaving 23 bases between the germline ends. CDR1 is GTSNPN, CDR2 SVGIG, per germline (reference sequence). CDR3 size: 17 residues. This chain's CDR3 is CAWSSIGTSRGGGELFF. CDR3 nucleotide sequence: TGTGCCTGGAGTAGTATTGGTACTAGCCGGGGAGGCGGGGAGCTGTTTTTT.

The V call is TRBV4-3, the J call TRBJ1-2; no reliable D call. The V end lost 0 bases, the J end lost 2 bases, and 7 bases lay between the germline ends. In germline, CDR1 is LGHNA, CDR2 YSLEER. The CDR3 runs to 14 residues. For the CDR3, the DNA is TGCGCCAGCAGCCAAGATTACAGAAACTATGGCTACACCTTC. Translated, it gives CASSQDYRNYGYTF.

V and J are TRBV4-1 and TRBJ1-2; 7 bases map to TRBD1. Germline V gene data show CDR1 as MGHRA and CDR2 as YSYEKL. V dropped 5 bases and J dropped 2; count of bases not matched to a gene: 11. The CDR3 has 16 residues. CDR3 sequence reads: CASSFTLLTGNYGYTF. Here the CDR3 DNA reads TGCGCCAGCAGCTTCACGCTATTGACAGGGAACTATGGCTACACCTTC.

The CDR3 sequence: CASSVAGTGNTIYF. CDR3 nucleotide sequence: TGTGCCAGCAGCGTAGCGGGGACTGGAAACACCATATATTTT. The chain combines TRBV9 with TRBJ1-3; D gene unclear. Trimming cost V 0 bases and J 2 bases, with 6 bases left between them. Germline loops: CDR1 SGDLS, CDR2 YYNGEE. CDR3 length equals 14 residues.

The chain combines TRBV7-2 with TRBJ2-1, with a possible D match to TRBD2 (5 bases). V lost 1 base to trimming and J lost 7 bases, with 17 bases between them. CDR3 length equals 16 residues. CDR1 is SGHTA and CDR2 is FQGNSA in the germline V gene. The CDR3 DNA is TGTGCCAGCAGCTTAGTAGCGCGGACGGGGAGTAATGAGCAGTTCTTC. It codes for CASSLVARTGSNEQFF.

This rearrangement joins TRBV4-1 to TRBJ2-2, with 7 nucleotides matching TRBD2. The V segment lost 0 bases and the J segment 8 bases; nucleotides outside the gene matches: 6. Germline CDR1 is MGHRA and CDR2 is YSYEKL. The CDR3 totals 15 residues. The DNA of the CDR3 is TGCGCCAGCAGCCAAGAAGACACTAGCGTTGGGGAGCTGTTTTTT. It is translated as CASSQEDTSVGELFF.

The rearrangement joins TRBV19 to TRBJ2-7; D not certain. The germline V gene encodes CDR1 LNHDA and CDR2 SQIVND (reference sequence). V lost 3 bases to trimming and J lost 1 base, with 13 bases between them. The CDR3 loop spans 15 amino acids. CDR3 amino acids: CASSIELSVSYEQYF. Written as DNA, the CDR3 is TGTGCCAGTAGTATTGAACTGTCTGTTTCCTACGAGCAGTACTTC.

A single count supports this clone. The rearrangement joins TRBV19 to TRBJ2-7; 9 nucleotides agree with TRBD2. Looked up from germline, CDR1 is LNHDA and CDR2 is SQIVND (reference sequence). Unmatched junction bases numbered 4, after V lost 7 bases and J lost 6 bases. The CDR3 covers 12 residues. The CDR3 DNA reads TGTGCCAGTACCGGGACTAGCCGCGAGCAGTACTTC. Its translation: CASTGTSREQYF.

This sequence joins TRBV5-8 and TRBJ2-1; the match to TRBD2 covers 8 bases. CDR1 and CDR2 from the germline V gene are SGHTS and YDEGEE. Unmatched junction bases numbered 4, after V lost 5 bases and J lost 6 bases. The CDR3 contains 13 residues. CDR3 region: CASRGSGGNEQFF. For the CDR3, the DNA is TGTGCCAGCAGGGGGAGCGGGGGCAATGAGCAGTTCTTC.

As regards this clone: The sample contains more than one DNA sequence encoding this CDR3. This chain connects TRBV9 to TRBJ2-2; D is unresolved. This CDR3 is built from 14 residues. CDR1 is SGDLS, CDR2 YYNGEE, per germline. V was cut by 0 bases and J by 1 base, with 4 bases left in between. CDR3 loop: CASSVGQNTGELFF. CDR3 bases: TGTGCCAGCAGCGTAGGACAGAACACCGGGGAGCTGTTTTTT.

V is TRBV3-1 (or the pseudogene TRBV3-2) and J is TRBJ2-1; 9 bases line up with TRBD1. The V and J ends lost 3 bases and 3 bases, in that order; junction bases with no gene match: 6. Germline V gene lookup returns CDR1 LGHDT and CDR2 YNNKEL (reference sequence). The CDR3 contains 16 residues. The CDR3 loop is CASSQPTGGDYNEQFF. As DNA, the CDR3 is TGTGCCAGCAGCCAGCCCACAGGGGGCGACTACAATGAGCAGTTCTTC.

As DNA, the CDR3 is TGTGCCAGCAGCTTTCCCTATCAGGGCTCCTATGGCTACACCTTC. It specifies CASSFPYQGSYGYTF. The chain employs TRBV3-1 (or the pseudogene TRBV3-2) and TRBJ1-2, with a possible D match to TRBD1 (5 bases). The CDR3 has 15 amino acids. With 5 bases removed from V and 4 bases from J, the gap between germline ends came to 17 bases. The V gene's germline CDR1 is LGHDT and CDR2 YNNKEL (reference sequence).

In DNA, the CDR3 is TGTGCCAGCAGTGAAAGGGACTCAGATACGCAGTATTTT. Translated, it gives CASSERDSDTQYF. The rearrangement uses TRBV6-4 and TRBJ2-3; the D gene is possibly TRBD2 (6 bases). Germline V gene data show CDR1 as MRHNA and CDR2 as SNTAGT. Trimming stripped 3 bases from V and 4 bases from J, with 8 bases between. The CDR3 length is 13 residues.